The T cell receptor (beta chain) under discussion was sequenced for a study of CD8+ T cells in alopecia areata. The study, taken as a whole, reports: Many expanded lesional clones remained in scalp and blood on tofacitinib.

Extraction of RNA preceded its reverse transcription into cDNA, which served as the sequencing template. Assay used: immunoSEQ multiplex PCR; TCRdb lists only in-frame clones, some missing. The sample has 150,000 to 200,000 clones, roughly 60% seen once. Germline-derived CDR1 and CDR2 are SGHRS and YFSETQ. The CDR3 contains 16 residues. V dropped 4 bases and J dropped 4; count of bases not matched to a gene: 8. In the case of this clone: What it recognizes is unknown.

Treatment here: oral pan-JAK inhibitor, 5-10 mg twice daily. Samples from alopecia areata patients were lesional scalp punch biopsies and peripheral blood. V gene TRBV5-1 combines with J gene TRBJ2-6; 7 nucleotides match TRBD2. The sequence came from a human donor with alopecia areata. The sequencing used CD4+ T cells sorted from blood, collected at week 24, from a patient treated with tofacitinib. The CDR3 is CASSHRSGEGANVLTF. Written as DNA, the CDR3 is TGCGCCAGCAGCCATCGAAGCGGGGAGGGGGCCAACGTCCTGACTTTC.